The rows below give T cell receptor beta chains drawn from one sample of a study of cytomegalovirus exposure and HLA in healthy donors. TCRdb's copy holds only in-frame clones and misses some; the assay was immunoSEQ multiplex PCR. In the table there are 170,000 or so clones, over 75% of which are singletons. The sequenced material came from PBMCs. The source of these receptors is a woman in her forties or fifties in good health and CMV-seronegative. Each CDR3 is given with its conserved first and last residue. D genes are given only for firm matches. Where a row states a size, it is once, few, many or the class of an expanded clone; other rows omit it.

d_gene	v_gene	j_gene	abundance	len	CDR3aa	CDR3nt
TRBD1	TRBV18	TRBJ1-1	few	17	CASSPGQGVRKNTEAFF	TGTGCCAGCTCACCCGGACAGGGGGTACGGAAGAACACTGAAGCTTTCTTT
.	TRBV28	TRBJ1-3	.	16	CASSFPGAISGNTIYF	TGTGCCAGCAGTTTCCCTGGGGCAATCTCTGGAAACACCATATATTTT
TRBD2	TRBV11-1	TRBJ2-1	.	16	CASSLLAGVRYNEQFF	TGTGCCAGCAGCTTACTGGCGGGAGTAAGGTACAATGAGCAGTTCTTC
.	TRBV13	TRBJ2-5	.	14	CASSLGPSVETQYF	TGTGCCAGCAGCTTAGGCCCTAGCGTGGAGACCCAGTACTTC
TRBD2	TRBV2	TRBJ2-7	.	15	CASSEWSSGGTEQYF	TGTGCCAGCAGTGAGTGGTCTAGCGGGGGTACCGAGCAGTACTTC
.	TRBV15	TRBJ1-3	.	17	CATSRDLGGNSGNTIYF	TGTGCCACCAGCAGAGATCTCGGGGGTAATTCTGGAAACACCATATATTTT
TRBD2	TRBV7-3	TRBJ2-2	.	15	CASSPLAENTGELFF	TGTGCCAGCAGCCCCCTAGCGGAGAACACCGGGGAGCTGTTTTTT
.	TRBV7-8	TRBJ2-1	.	15	CASSLGGRIYNEQFF	TGTGCCAGCAGCTTAGGGGGCCGGATCTACAATGAGCAGTTCTTC
.	TRBV5-1	TRBJ1-2	once	14	CASSLENQGRGYTF	TGCGCCAGCAGCTTGGAAAACCAGGGCCGTGGCTACACCTTC
.	TRBV18	TRBJ1-5	.	13	CASTGQYNQPQHF	TGTGCCAGTACAGGACAGTACAATCAGCCCCAGCATTTT
.	TRBV29-1	TRBJ2-7	.	12	CSVIPRADEQYF	TGCAGCGTGATACCGAGGGCGGATGAGCAGTACTTC
.	TRBV6-4	TRBJ2-2	few	15	CASSDSFRGTGELFF	TGTGCCAGCAGTGACTCTTTTCGGGGAACCGGGGAGCTGTTTTTT
.	TRBV18	TRBJ2-7	few	13	CASSPTGGYEQYF	TGTGCCAGCTCACCGACAGGCGGGTACGAGCAGTACTTC
TRBD1	TRBV5-1	TRBJ2-7	.	14	CASSISGQSYEQYF	TGCGCCAGCAGCATTTCGGGACAGTCCTACGAGCAGTACTTC
.	TRBV30	TRBJ1-3	.	12	CAWSASGNTIYF	TGTGCCTGGAGTGCATCCGGGAACACCATATATTTT
TRBD2	TRBV19	TRBJ2-5	.	14	CASSKLAGEETQYF	TGTGCCAGTAGTAAACTAGCGGGAGAAGAGACCCAGTACTTC
TRBD1	TRBV27	TRBJ2-1	.	15	CASSSTYRGDNEQFF	TGTGCCAGCAGTTCGACATACAGGGGTGACAATGAGCAGTTCTTC
TRBD2	TRBV5-4	TRBJ2-3	few	14	CASSLDMGGGTQYF	TGTGCCAGCAGCTTGGACATGGGGGGGGGTACGCAGTATTTT
.	TRBV30	TRBJ1-3	once	14	CAWSLLQAGNTIYF	TGTGCCTGGTCCCTCCTACAGGCAGGAAACACCATATATTTT
.	TRBV5-1	TRBJ1-1	.	17	CASSNPGQIVPPGEAFF	TGCGCCAGCAGCAACCCGGGACAAATAGTGCCGCCAGGTGAAGCTTTCTTT
TRBD1	TRBV25-1	TRBJ2-7	.	13	CATTRDRGQEQYF	TGTGCCACCACCCGGGACAGGGGGCAAGAGCAGTACTTC
.	TRBV9	TRBJ2-5	.	14	CASSLGGGGKTQYF	TGTGCCAGCAGCCTAGGGGGAGGGGGAAAGACCCAGTACTTC
.	TRBV28	TRBJ2-1	once	12	CASNSRANEQFF	TGTGCCAGCAATTCCAGGGCCAATGAGCAGTTCTTC
TRBD2	TRBV28	TRBJ2-5	.	16	CASSPGGGRGQETQYF	TGTGCCAGCAGCCCCGGGGGGGGCCGGGGTCAAGAGACCCAGTACTTC
TRBD2	TRBV10-1	TRBJ2-3	.	17	CASSESIAGLAMDTQYF	TGCGCCAGCAGTGAGTCGATCGCGGGACTAGCGATGGATACGCAGTATTTT
TRBD2	TRBV9	TRBJ2-5	.	16	CASSVGGAGGPETQYF	TGTGCCAGCAGCGTAGGGGGAGCGGGGGGGCCCGAGACCCAGTACTTC
TRBD2	TRBV27	TRBJ2-7	.	14	CASSLGGVSYEQYF	TGTGCCAGCAGTTTGGGAGGGGTCTCCTACGAGCAGTACTTC
TRBD1	TRBV7-9	TRBJ2-7	.	16	CASSFRYVTGSHEQYF	TGTGCCAGCAGCTTCCGATATGTGACAGGGAGCCACGAGCAGTACTTC
TRBD1	TRBV28	TRBJ1-3	.	13	CASSRQGADTIYF	TGTGCCAGCAGCCGACAGGGGGCTGACACCATATATTTT
.	TRBV30	TRBJ2-7	.	13	CAWSVRRENEQYF	TGTGCCTGGAGTGTACGCAGGGAAAACGAGCAGTACTTC
.	TRBV28	TRBJ2-7	.	13	CASSLYRAYEQYF	TGTGCCAGCAGTTTGTACAGAGCCTACGAGCAGTACTTC
TRBD1	TRBV4-1	TRBJ1-6	.	15	CASSQEGDRGSPLHF	TGCGCCAGCAGCCAAGAGGGGGACAGGGGTTCACCCCTCCACTTT
TRBD2	TRBV2	TRBJ2-3	.	12	CASRTGGDTQYF	TGTGCCAGCAGGACGGGGGGAGATACGCAGTATTTT
.	TRBV27	TRBJ2-2	.	12	CASRSRTGELFF	TGTGCCAGCAGGTCCAGGACCGGGGAGCTGTTTTTT
TRBD2	TRBV12-5	TRBJ2-3	.	16	CASGSRTSGSTDTQYF	TGTGCTAGTGGTTCGAGGACTAGCGGGAGTACAGATACGCAGTATTTT
TRBD1	TRBV5-1	TRBJ2-1	.	16	CASSPRTGGTSDEQFF	TGCGCCAGCAGCCCTAGGACAGGGGGGACCTCGGATGAGCAGTTCTTC
.	TRBV6-6	TRBJ2-7	.	13	CASRRQWTYEQYF	TGTGCCAGCAGAAGACAGTGGACCTACGAGCAGTACTTC
.	TRBV15	TRBJ1-1	.	14	CATSIRASNTEAFF	TGTGCCACCAGCATCAGGGCATCGAACACTGAAGCTTTCTTT
TRBD1	TRBV2	TRBJ2-6	.	17	CASSPDRGASGANVLTF	TGTGCCAGCAGCCCCGACAGGGGGGCCTCTGGGGCCAACGTCCTGACTTTC
.	TRBV2	TRBJ2-7	.	14	CASSVHLSSYEQYF	TGTGCCAGCAGTGTGCACTTGAGCTCCTACGAGCAGTACTTC
TRBD2	TRBV10-1	TRBJ2-3	.	20	CASSRRITSGSRGRTDTQYF	TGCGCCAGCAGTCGAAGGATCACTAGCGGGAGTAGGGGGCGCACAGATACGCAGTATTTT
TRBD2	TRBV28	TRBJ2-1	.	14	CAGVPTSGGPRQFF	TGTGCCGGAGTACCGACTAGCGGGGGTCCTCGGCAGTTCTTC
TRBD2	TRBV5-4	TRBJ2-3	.	16	CASSSLAGVGTDTQYF	TGTGCCAGCAGCTCCTTAGCGGGAGTCGGAACAGATACGCAGTATTTT
TRBD1	TRBV28	TRBJ1-5	.	17	CASRSRTGVYSNQPQHF	TGTGCCAGCAGGAGCAGGACAGGGGTTTATAGCAATCAGCCCCAGCATTTT
TRBD1	TRBV28	TRBJ2-7	.	15	CASSLLGQDGYEQYF	TGTGCCAGCAGTTTATTAGGACAGGATGGATACGAGCAGTACTTC
.	TRBV2	TRBJ2-2	.	14	CASTGQPNTGELFF	TGTGCCAGCACCGGACAGCCGAACACCGGGGAGCTGTTTTTT
.	TRBV11-2	TRBJ1-1	.	15	CASSLVAGGGSEAFF	TGTGCCAGCAGCTTAGTGGCGGGTGGGGGGTCTGAAGCTTTCTTT
TRBD2	TRBV6-5	TRBJ2-1	once	15	CASSPRPSGSNEQFF	TGTGCCAGCAGCCCAAGGCCTAGCGGGTCCAATGAGCAGTTCTTC
.	TRBV5-1	TRBJ1-2	.	14	CASSAGRANYGYTF	TGCGCCAGCAGCGCGGGGAGGGCTAACTATGGCTACACCTTC
TRBD2	TRBV7-8	TRBJ2-1	.	17	CASSLARASGTNNEQFF	TGTGCCAGCAGCTTAGCGAGGGCTAGCGGGACAAACAATGAGCAGTTCTTC
TRBD2	TRBV6-4	TRBJ2-2	.	14	CASSGGGYPGELFF	TGTGCCAGCAGTGGCGGGGGATACCCCGGGGAGCTGTTTTTT
.	TRBV6-5	TRBJ1-5	.	15	CASSYAGDGNQPQHF	TGTGCCAGCAGTTACGCGGGGGATGGCAATCAGCCCCAGCATTTT
.	TRBV6-5	TRBJ2-7	.	15	CASSPDYLSTYEQYF	TGTGCCAGCAGTCCGGACTACCTCTCAACCTACGAGCAGTACTTC
TRBD2	TRBV10-3	TRBJ2-7	.	14	CAITPGTSGFEQYF	TGTGCCATCACCCCTGGGACTAGCGGTTTCGAGCAGTACTTC
.	TRBV6-1	TRBJ2-6	.	16	CASSEAPGAGANVLTF	TGTGCCAGCAGTGAAGCGCCCGGGGCTGGGGCCAACGTCCTGACTTTC
TRBD2	TRBV11-1	TRBJ2-2	.	16	CASSASGGAVGGELFF	TGTGCCAGCAGCGCCAGCGGGGGGGCCGTCGGCGGGGAGCTGTTTTTT